The present entry profiles one T cell receptor beta chain with its context. This is likely a read error, given that the CDR3 carries no conserved phenylalanine or tryptophan at its end. TCRdb called clones again from the PCR reads with MiXCR. The data hold approximately 7,000 clones, with around two fifths observed a single time. The data stem from a study of metastatic and nonmetastatic thyroid tumors. V was pared by 5 bases and J by 0 bases, with 17 bases between. The CDR3 is 16 amino acids. The germline CDR1 and CDR2 sequences are MNHEY and SVGEGT. Until they underwent thyroid surgery, no patient had received any treatment.

The TCR was taken from a female donor with papillary thyroid cancer or a benign thyroid nodule (not recorded which). Some clones in this sample may be carry-over from other donors' samples. Sequences were obtained from tumor tissue. The chain has TRBV6-2 or TRBV6-3 and TRBJ2-7, with D tentatively TRBD1 or TRBD2 (5 bases each). Here the CDR3 reads CASSAVGTSVSYEQYL. Here the CDR3 DNA reads TGTGCCAGCAGTGCTGTCGGGACCTCTGTCTCCTACGAGCAGTACCTC.